The source of this TCR beta chain is a study of vaccination effects on CD4 cells after COVID-19. To note about this clone: The antigen remains unidentified.

V lost 3 bases and J lost 11; bases outside the gene matches: 7. The CDR3 consists of 13 residues. CDR1 MNHEY and CDR2 SMNVEV come from the germline V gene (reference sequence). CD4+ T cells specific for antigen were expanded with viral peptide pools by the ViraFEST assay before sequencing. At the end of less than 12 days of culture, CD4+ T cells were isolated. The infection with SARS-CoV-2 (confirmed by PCR) occurred in this person between March and December 2020. Researchers reported culturing more than 1.5 million PBMC in each well, adding about 9.5 IU/ml IL-2 and about 10 ug/ml peptides. Days 3 and 7 were when half the medium was replaced with IL-2 medium. Clones were read by immunoSEQ multiplex PCR, and TCRdb kept only the in-frame ones, dropping some. This table has approximately 19,000 clones, 70% to 80% appearing once.

The genes are TRBV27 and TRBJ2-3, with 8 bases lining up with TRBD2. The receptor comes from a human donor who had a prior SARS-CoV-2 infection. The sample was CD4+ T cells from PBMCs cultured with a peptide pool, taken before COVID-19 vaccination. The CDR3 sequence is CASSFSGTRMQYF. In DNA, the CDR3 is TGTGCCAGCAGTTTCTCCGGGACTAGAATGCAGTATTTT.